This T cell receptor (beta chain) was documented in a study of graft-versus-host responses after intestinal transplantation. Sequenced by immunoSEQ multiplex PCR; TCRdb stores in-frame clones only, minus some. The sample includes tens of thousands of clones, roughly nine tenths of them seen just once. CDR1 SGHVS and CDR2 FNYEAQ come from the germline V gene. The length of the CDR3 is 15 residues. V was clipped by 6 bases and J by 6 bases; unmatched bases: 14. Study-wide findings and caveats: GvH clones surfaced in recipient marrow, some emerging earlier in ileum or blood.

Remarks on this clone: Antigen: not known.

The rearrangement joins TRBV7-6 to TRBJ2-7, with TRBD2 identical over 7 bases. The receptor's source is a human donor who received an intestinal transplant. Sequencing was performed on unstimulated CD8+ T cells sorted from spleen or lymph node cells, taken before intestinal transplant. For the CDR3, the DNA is TGTGCCAGCAGTTCAGAAGCGGGGATTGAGTCCGAGCAGTACTTC. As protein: CASSSEAGIESEQYF.